The clone carrying this T cell receptor beta chain has a count of ten or more. What it recognizes is unknown. This CDR3 comprises 15 residues. Trimming pared 1 base from V and 0 bases from J, leaving 9 bases between. Amplification targeted TCR beta CDR3 regions from RNA transcripts. HTBI primers were the set used in a first-round RT-PCR of the TCR CDR3. TCRdb re-derived calls from the multiplex PCR reads in MiXCR, one entry per CDR3 protein. The sample gives around 380,000 distinct CDR3 sequences, approximately 13% of which show up once; roughly 20% is in the top ten. This entry belongs to a study of T cells in Graves' hyperthyroidism and ophthalmopathy. Study details: Peripheral blood was obtained at initial diagnosis, preceding any treatment. General study results and limits: Patients with ophthalmopathy were separated from those with stable hyperthyroidism by a 13 V-J model.

The rearrangement uses TRBV12-3 or TRBV12-4 and TRBJ1-1, with D unclear. The TCR originated in a young man with Graves' hyperthyroidism that later progressed to Graves' ophthalmopathy. The sequencing input was blood. CDR3 coding DNA: TGTGCCAGCAGTTTAGACCCACGGATGAACACTGAAGCTTTCTTT. Protein product: CASSLDPRMNTEAFF.